The 26 T cell receptor beta chains reported below all come from one sample, sequenced in a study of blood T cell repertoires in COVID-19. Clones were sequenced by immunoSEQ multiplex PCR, and TCRdb holds only the in-frame ones, with some missing. In the table there are tens of thousands of clones, over 75% of which are singletons. The specimen sequenced was peripheral blood. Receptors were obtained from a woman older than 75 with acute or convalescent COVID-19.

This clone was detected a few times. This chain links TRBV2 with TRBJ1-4; TRBD1 agrees at 7 bases. Germline V gives CDR1 SNHLY, CDR2 FYNNEI. The CDR3 has 15 amino acids. Unmatched junction bases numbered 5, after V lost 4 bases and J lost 3 bases. CDR3 sequence reads: CASSGSGTANEKLFF. In nucleotides, the CDR3 is TGTGCCAGCAGTGGGTCCGGGACAGCTAATGAAAAACTGTTTTTT.

The CDR3 sequence is CAWTLQGARSPLHF. The CDR3 DNA follows: TGTGCCTGGACGTTGCAGGGGGCTCGTTCACCCCTCCACTTT. This chain joins TRBV30 and TRBJ1-6; 8 bases map to TRBD1. The length of the CDR3 is 14 residues. From germline, CDR1 is GTSNPN and CDR2 SVGIG (reference sequence). The trim removed 4 bases at V and 9 bases at J, leaving 8 bases unmatched.

This clone was counted a single time. This chain uses TRBV5-5 with TRBJ1-5; D gene ambiguous. This CDR3 contains 13 residues. Trimming pared 0 bases from V and 4 bases from J, leaving 5 bases between. Germline V lookup: CDR1 SGHKS, CDR2 YYEKEE (reference sequence). CDR3 in amino acids: CASSLANNQPQHF. For the CDR3, the DNA is TGTGCCAGCAGCTTGGCCAATAATCAGCCCCAGCATTTT.

This clone came up a few times. This chain connects TRBV20-1 to TRBJ1-1; D is uncertain. This CDR3 is 11 amino acids long. Trimming removed 5 bases from V and 5 bases from J, with 9 bases in between. Looked up from germline, CDR1 is DFQATT and CDR2 is SNEGSKA (reference sequence). The CDR3 spells CSARLETEAFF. CDR3 sequence (DNA): TGCAGTGCTCGATTGGAGACTGAAGCTTTCTTT.

The V gene is TRBV7-2, the J gene TRBJ2-3; no firm D call. Germline-derived CDR1 and CDR2 are SGHTA and FQGNSA. The CDR3 spans 13 residues. V was clipped by 4 bases and J by 0 bases, with 5 bases between them. The CDR3 DNA reads as TGTGCCAGCAGCTACATCAGCACAGATACGCAGTATTTT. Its translation: CASSYISTDTQYF.

By proportion, this clone is medium-sized. The chain employs TRBV19 and TRBJ1-3; 8 nucleotides match TRBD1. The CDR3 is 17 residues long. V dropped 5 bases and J dropped 0; count of bases not matched to a gene: 9. Per the germline V gene, CDR1 is LNHDA and CDR2 is SQIVND (reference sequence). In DNA, the CDR3 is TGTGCCAGTAGTCCGATGGACAGGGTGAGCTCTGGAAACACCATATATTTT. Residues: CASSPMDRVSSGNTIYF.

This chain joins TRBV7-6 and TRBJ1-5; TRBD1 agrees at 9 bases. CDR1 and CDR2 (germline): SGHVS, FNYEAQ. This CDR3 has 15 amino acids. V was pared by 1 base and J by 6 bases, with 4 bases of the junction left unmatched. Here the CDR3 DNA reads TGTGCCAGCAGCTTAGGGACAGGGGAGGGTCAGCCCCAGCATTTT. It yields the protein CASSLGTGEGQPQHF.

The chain links TRBV5-4 to TRBJ2-2; TRBD2 is a possible D gene (5 bases). Trimming cost V 2 bases and J 5 bases, with 13 bases left between them. The V gene's germline CDR1 is SGHNT and CDR2 YYREEE (reference sequence). This CDR3 is built from 15 residues. CDR3 residues: CASSFPGVGTGELFF. In DNA, the CDR3 is TGTGCCAGCAGCTTTCCCGGGGTGGGGACCGGGGAGCTGTTTTTT.

V and J are TRBV2 and TRBJ1-3; D might be TRBD1 (6 bases). V lost 3 bases to trimming and J lost 0 bases, with 12 bases between them. The CDR3 runs to 16 residues. In germline, CDR1 is SNHLY, CDR2 FYNNEI. The CDR3 loop is CASSESGTLSGNTIYF. CDR3 DNA sequence: TGTGCCAGCAGTGAGTCCGGGACACTCTCTGGAAACACCATATATTTT.

Here the CDR3 DNA reads TGTGCCAGCAGCTTACAGGGGAAAGACGAGACCCAGTACTTC. Protein sequence: CASSLQGKDETQYF. V is TRBV5-5 and J is TRBJ2-5; 7 nucleotides align to TRBD1. With V trimmed by 2 bases and J by 5 bases, 6 bases remained unmatched. The CDR3 spans 14 residues. Germline V CDR1 and CDR2: SGHKS, YYEKEE (reference sequence).

In DNA form, the CDR3 reads TGTGCCAGCAGTCAAAACGGACAGGGGGGCTCTGGAAACACCATATATTTT. It encodes CASSQNGQGGSGNTIYF. The chain has TRBV7-3 and TRBJ1-3; 10 bases map to TRBD1. CDR1 and CDR2 from the germline V gene are SGHTA and FQGTGA. CDR3 size: 17 residues. After removal of 6 bases from V and 0 bases from J, the junction contained 8 bases not matched to a gene.

The rearrangement links TRBV11-3 to TRBJ2-5; TRBD2 aligns across 15 bases. Germline V gene data show CDR1 as SGHNT and CDR2 as YENEEA. With V trimmed by 5 bases and J by 5 bases, 6 bases remained unmatched. The CDR3 extends over 16 amino acids. The DNA of the CDR3 is TGTGCCAGCAGCCGGACTAGCGGGAGGGCCGCTGAGACCCAGTACTTC. The encoded protein is CASSRTSGRAAETQYF.

The chain couples TRBV25-1 to TRBJ2-7; maybe TRBD2 (6 bases). The CDR3 covers 11 residues. V was trimmed by 10 bases and J by 7 bases, leaving 14 bases between them. CDR1 MGHDK and CDR2 SYGVNS come from the germline V gene. CDR3 amino acids: CATGGAREQYF. CDR3 nucleotide sequence: TGTGCCACAGGAGGGGCTCGGGAGCAGTACTTC.

The gene calls are TRBV19 and TRBJ1-5, with D maybe TRBD1 (6 bases). V was trimmed by 3 bases and J by 0 bases, leaving 21 bases between them. Germline CDR1 is LNHDA and CDR2 is SQIVND (reference sequence). The CDR3 has 19 amino acids. CDR3 bases: TGTGCCAGTAGTATTCGGGACAAGGCACCCGATAATAGCAATCAGCCCCAGCATTTT. It yields the protein CASSIRDKAPDNSNQPQHF.

Here the CDR3 reads CASSLDPGVGEKLFF. The CDR3 coding sequence is TGTGCCAGCAGCCTTGACCCGGGGGTAGGAGAAAAACTGTTTTTT. This rearrangement joins TRBV5-5 to TRBJ1-4; D may be TRBD1 (5 bases). Between the trimmed V and J ends, which lost 4 bases and 8 bases, there was a span of 18 bases. CDR1 SGHKS and CDR2 YYEKEE come from the germline V gene (reference sequence). The CDR3 totals 15 residues. The full variable domain, in which reference TRBV5-5 and TRBJ1-4 provide the parts outside the CDR3, is DAGVTQSPTHLIKTRGQQVTLRCSPISGHKSVSWYQQVLGQGPQFIFQYYEKEERGRGNFPDRFSARQFPNYSSELNVNALLLGDSALYLCASSLDPGVGEKLFFGSGTQLSVL.

The gene calls are TRBV3-1 (or the pseudogene TRBV3-2) and TRBJ1-5; D gene ambiguous. The V and J ends lost 3 bases and 5 bases respectively, with 11 bases between them. Germline V gene lookup returns CDR1 LGHDT and CDR2 YNNKEL (reference sequence). The CDR3 covers 14 residues. CDR3 bases: TGTGCCAGCAGCCAGGGGTTGGAGGATCAGCCCCAGCATTTT. Translated: CASSQGLEDQPQHF.

This chain uses TRBV7-8 with TRBJ2-7; perhaps TRBD2 as D (5 bases). Germline values: CDR1 SGHVS, CDR2 FQNEAQ. The V end was cut by 3 bases, the J end by 0 bases, with 6 bases between. This CDR3 comprises 13 residues. The DNA for the CDR3 is TGTGCCAGCAGCTTCGGGAACTCCTACGAGCAGTACTTC. It codes for CASSFGNSYEQYF. Using reference TRBV7-8 and TRBJ2-7 for the parts outside the CDR3, the full variable domain is GAGVSQSPRYKVAKRGQDVALRCDPISGHVSLFWYQQALGQGPEFLTYFQNEAQLDKSGLPSDRFFAERPEGSVSTLKIQRTQQEDSAVYLCASSFGNSYEQYFGPGTRLTVT.

V and J are TRBV11-3 and TRBJ2-7; 12 bases are shared with TRBD1. From germline, CDR1 is SGHNT and CDR2 YENEEA. Trimming took 4 bases from V and 7 from J; bases not matched to a gene: 5. This CDR3 is built from 14 residues. The CDR3 bases are TGTGCCAGCAGCTCCGGGACAGGGGGCGAGGAGCAGTACTTC. Its protein is CASSSGTGGEEQYF.

The V gene is TRBV2, the J gene TRBJ2-7; D is possibly TRBD2 (6 bases). CDR3 length: 14 amino acids. Germline CDR1 SNHLY, CDR2 FYNNEI. Trimming shortened V by 3 bases and J by 5 bases, and 14 bases separated the two germline ends. The chain's CDR3 is CASSEGEATHEQYF. In DNA form, the CDR3 reads TGTGCCAGCAGTGAGGGGGAGGCTACCCACGAGCAGTACTTC.

This clone was seen a few times. This CDR3 is CASRSGYTEAFF. The CDR3 DNA reads as TGTGCCAGCCGATCCGGGTACACTGAAGCTTTCTTT. The chain joins TRBV2 to TRBJ1-1; D gene uncertain. CDR1 SNHLY and CDR2 FYNNEI come from the germline V gene. The CDR3 is 12 residues long. V lost 8 bases and J lost 3, with 10 bases in between. Looking up the rest from reference TRBV2 and TRBJ1-1 gives the full variable domain: EPEVTQTPSHQVTQMGQEVILRCVPISNHLYFYWYRQILGQKVEFLVSFYNNEISEKSEIFDDQFSVERPDGSNFTLKIRSTKLEDSAMYFCASRSGYTEAFFGQGTRLTVV.

The V gene is TRBV6-5, the J gene TRBJ1-2, with D tentatively TRBD1 (6 bases). The germline V gene encodes CDR1 MNHEY and CDR2 SVGAGI. Deletions cut 7 bases from V and 9 bases from J, with 15 bases between. This CDR3 contains 12 residues. In nucleotides, the CDR3 is TGTGCCAGCACCTACGGGGGGGCGAGCTACACCTTC. This translates into CASTYGGASYTF.

This chain links TRBV6-2 or TRBV6-3 with TRBJ2-7; D possibly corresponds to TRBD2 (5 bases). This CDR3 has 15 amino acids. Germline CDR1 reads MNHEY; CDR2 reads SVGEGT. Trimming shortened V by 4 bases and J by 7 bases, and 20 bases separated the two germline ends. The CDR3 nucleotides read TGTGCCAGCAGTTCGAGACGGGGAGCGTTTGGGGAGCAGTACTTC. Amino acid sequence: CASSSRRGAFGEQYF.

Only one count was recorded for this clone. This chain connects TRBV6-1 to TRBJ1-2; the D gene is possibly TRBD1 (5 bases). V lost 2 bases, J lost 7 bases, and 17 bases lay in between. The CDR3 totals 15 residues. The germline gives CDR1 MNHNS, CDR2 SASEGT. CDR3 residues: CASSEIPDSLGGYTF. In DNA form, the CDR3 reads TGTGCCAGCAGTGAAATCCCTGACAGTCTGGGTGGCTACACCTTC.

V usage is TRBV6-1 and J usage is TRBJ1-5; no clear D. V was cut by 3 bases and J by 7 bases, with 10 bases left in between. The CDR3 sequence is 13 residues long. Germline values: CDR1 MNHNS, CDR2 SASEGT. The CDR3 DNA reads as TGTGCCAGCAGTGAGAGCTTGAGACAGCCCCAGCATTTT. This translates into CASSESLRQPQHF.

The genes are TRBV5-5 and TRBJ1-2, with 10 bases fitting TRBD1. This CDR3 is built from 15 residues. J lost 4 bases, V lost 2 bases, and 5 bases had no gene match. Germline assignment: CDR1 SGHKS and CDR2 YYEKEE (reference sequence). CDR3 DNA sequence: TGTGCCAGCAGCTTCGGGACAGGGGTATCCTATGGCTACACCTTC. As protein: CASSFGTGVSYGYTF.

The chain is built from TRBV13 and TRBJ2-2; no reliable D call. The germline V gene has CDR1 PRHDT and CDR2 FYEKMQ (reference sequence). CDR3 length: 15 amino acids. Trimming took 3 bases from V and 1 from J, leaving 9 bases between them. The CDR3 DNA follows: TGTGCCAGCAGCTTTCTCTCGGGGAACACCGGGGAGCTGTTTTTT. Translating gives CASSFLSGNTGELFF.